The 27 T cell receptor beta chains listed next were all sequenced from one sample in a study of CD8+ T cells in alopecia areata. Once RNA had been extracted, it was reverse transcribed into cDNA to act as the sequencing template. Assay: immunoSEQ multiplex PCR; the TCRdb copy retains only in-frame clones and omits some. Among about 180,000 clones listed, more than 60% were seen once. Specimen: CD4+ T cells sorted from blood, collected at week 0. The receptors come from a human donor with alopecia areata.

Turning to this clone: The conserved phenylalanine or tryptophan is not found at the CDR3 terminus, so this likely reflects a read error. No DNA is shown, since the ends of the CDR3 on it are uncertain; the CDR3 is the one TCRdb lists. This chain uses TRBV7-8 with TRBJ2-3; the tabulated D call, TRBD2, remains unverified against the DNA. Both ends counted, the CDR3 spans 12 residues. Germline V CDR1 and CDR2: SGHVS, FQNEAQ. CDR3 sequence: CASSPGERGSDL.

About this clone itself: This CDR3 is also generated by other DNA sequences in the sample. DNA for the CDR3: TGTGCCTGGAGCCTGACAGGGAACACTGAAGCTTTCTTT. It is translated as CAWSLTGNTEAFF. The chain couples TRBV30 to TRBJ1-1; weak D call: TRBD1 (6 bases). This CDR3 has 13 residues. Germline V gene data show CDR1 as GTSNPN and CDR2 as SVGIG (reference sequence). Trimming removed 3 bases from V and 1 base from J, with 9 bases in between.

This clone has only one observation. The V gene is TRBV27, the J gene TRBJ2-7; D not certain. Germline loops: CDR1 MNHEY, CDR2 SMNVEV (reference sequence). The CDR3 contains 15 residues. Deletions cut 6 bases from V and 2 bases from J, with 17 bases between. The CDR3 bases are TGTGCCAGCAGCCCCGGTAGTGGGAAAGCCTACGAGCAGTACTTC. It yields the protein CASSPGSGKAYEQYF.

In its sample, this clone was seen a few times. The V call is TRBV29-1, the J call TRBJ1-1, with a weak D call TRBD1 (6 bases). V shed 4 bases and J shed 4 bases, with 13 bases lying between them. Germline V gene sequence: CDR1 SQVTM, CDR2 ANQGSEA. This CDR3 has 13 residues. CDR3 sequence: CSVGAGGLTEAFF. The CDR3 DNA follows: TGCAGCGTTGGGGCCGGGGGCCTCACTGAAGCTTTCTTT.

The V gene is TRBV30, the J gene TRBJ2-1; a weak D match, TRBD1 (5 bases). The germline V gene encodes CDR1 GTSNPN and CDR2 SVGIG (reference sequence). Deletions cut 0 bases from V and 0 bases from J, with 9 bases between. This CDR3 has 15 residues. In DNA, the CDR3 is TGTGCCTGGAGTGTGTCAGGGATCTCCTACAATGAGCAGTTCTTC. Translated: CAWSVSGISYNEQFF.

This clone turned up a few times. The chain couples TRBV7-2 to TRBJ2-2; tentative D call: TRBD2 (6 bases). CDR1 and CDR2 from the germline V gene are SGHTA and FQGNSA. This CDR3 has 13 amino acids. Between the trimmed V and J ends, which lost 5 bases and 7 bases, there was a span of 11 bases. The CDR3 coding sequence is TGTGCCAGCAGCCTAAGGCGGGGCGGGGAGCTGTTTTTT. Its translation: CASSLRRGGELFF.

J is TRBJ1-2 and V is TRBV29-1; unclear D gene. CDR1 SQVTM and CDR2 ANQGSEA come from the germline V gene. The CDR3 is made up of 11 amino acids. Trimming left V 7 bases short and J 7 bases short, with 13 bases between. The CDR3 here is CSGRTAFGYTF. In DNA form, the CDR3 reads TGCAGCGGAAGGACCGCATTTGGCTACACCTTC.

Written as DNA, the CDR3 is TGTGCCAGCAGTGAGAGGGGGACAGGGTGGACCGAGCAGTACTTC. Its translation: CASSERGTGWTEQYF. The chain carries TRBV2 and TRBJ2-7, with TRBD1 matching over 9 bases. The CDR3 has 15 residues. Germline CDR1 is SNHLY and CDR2 is FYNNEI. After removal of 3 bases from V and 6 bases from J, the junction contained 9 bases not matched to a gene. Using reference TRBV2 and TRBJ2-7 for the parts outside the CDR3, the full variable domain is EPEVTQTPSHQVTQMGQEVILRCVPISNHLYFYWYRQILGQKVEFLVSFYNNEISEKSEIFDDQFSVERPDGSNFTLKIRSTKLEDSAMYFCASSERGTGWTEQYFGPGTRLTVT.

The chain is built from TRBV20-1 and TRBJ2-5; D ambiguous. Trimming took 8 bases from V and 5 from J, leaving 9 bases between them. Germline loops: CDR1 DFQATT, CDR2 SNEGSKA (reference sequence). The CDR3 runs to 10 residues. The CDR3 DNA reads as TGCAGTCCCCAACAGGAGACCCAGTACTTC. This encodes CSPQQETQYF.

This chain links TRBV25-1 with TRBJ2-5; a weak D match, TRBD2 (6 bases). CDR3 size: 12 residues. Trimming left V 5 bases short and J 3 bases short, with 7 bases between. Germline-derived CDR1 and CDR2 are MGHDK and SYGVNS. The CDR3 region is CASSREKETQYF. CDR3 DNA: TGTGCCAGCAGTCGGGAGAAAGAGACCCAGTACTTC.

The chain carries TRBV30 and TRBJ2-2; TRBD2 matches 8 bases. V dropped 3 bases and J dropped 1; count of bases not matched to a gene: 4. This CDR3 comprises 15 residues. CDR1 is GTSNPN, CDR2 SVGIG, per germline (reference sequence). As DNA, the CDR3 is TGTGCCTGGAGACTAGCGGCCTTGAACACCGGGGAGCTGTTTTTT. Translating it yields CAWRLAALNTGELFF.

The chain employs TRBV29-1 and TRBJ1-1; no firm D call. Germline V gene sequence: CDR1 SQVTM, CDR2 ANQGSEA. V was shortened by 4 bases and J by 5 bases, with 8 bases between the two germline ends. CDR3 length equals 11 residues. CDR3 DNA: TGCAGCGTTGTTCGACGGACTGAAGCTTTCTTT. This codes for CSVVRRTEAFF. Based on the CDR3 plus reference TRBV29-1 and TRBJ1-1, the full variable domain is SAVISQKPSRDICQRGTSLTIQCQVDSQVTMMFWYRQQPGQSLTLIATANQGSEATYESGFVIDKFPISRPNLTFSTLTVSNMSPEDSSIYLCSVVRRTEAFFGQGTRLTVV.

The chain links TRBV29-1 to TRBJ2-3; tentative D call: TRBD2 (5 bases). Germline V gene sequence: CDR1 SQVTM, CDR2 ANQGSEA. This CDR3 comprises 13 residues. Trimming took off 7 bases at V and 8 bases at J, with 19 bases between the two ends. This CDR3 reads CSANIEGSGTQYF. In nucleotides, the CDR3 is TGCAGCGCCAATATAGAGGGCTCGGGTACGCAGTATTTT.

About this clone: Other DNA sequences in this specimen translate into the identical CDR3. The chain links TRBV5-1 to TRBJ2-5, with a tentative D call TRBD1 (5 bases). CDR3 length equals 13 residues. V gave up 0 bases and J gave up 2 bases, with 5 bases separating them. Germline V lookup: CDR1 SGHRS, CDR2 YFSETQ. The CDR3 coding sequence is TGCGCCAGCAGCTTGGGACAGCAAGAGACCCAGTACTTC. The encoded protein is CASSLGQQETQYF.

The V call is TRBV29-1, the J call TRBJ1-1; TRBD1 matches 7 bases. CDR1 SQVTM and CDR2 ANQGSEA come from the germline V gene. This CDR3 is built from 12 residues. V shed 4 bases and J 6 bases; nucleotides not matched to a gene: 5. CDR3 region: CSVGTGAAEAFF. CDR3 in DNA: TGCAGCGTTGGAACAGGGGCGGCTGAAGCTTTCTTT.

This clone was found once. The rearrangement joins TRBV30 to TRBJ1-1; D gene ambiguous. Trimming removed 7 bases at V and 5 bases at J, with 14 bases between. The CDR3 runs to 12 residues. Germline CDR1 GTSNPN, CDR2 SVGIG (reference sequence). CDR3 in DNA: TGTGCCTCTGCCCCCGCGAGGACTGAAGCTTTCTTT. Translating gives CASAPARTEAFF.

The CDR3 region has the DNA TGCGCCAGCAGCCAAGCGAGACTAGCGGGGAACACCGGGGAGCTGTTTTTT. Translation gives CASSQARLAGNTGELFF. The chain has TRBV4-3 and TRBJ2-2; 10 bases match TRBD2. V gave up 1 base and J gave up 1 base; unmatched junction bases: 3. The germline V gene encodes CDR1 LGHNA and CDR2 YSLEER. The CDR3 has 17 residues.

The rearrangement links TRBV9 to TRBJ1-1; 8 bases map to TRBD1. Per the germline V gene, CDR1 is SGDLS and CDR2 is YYNGEE. V trimming: 3 bases; J trimming: 11 bases; junction bases outside the gene matches: 6. The CDR3 length is 12 residues. This CDR3 is CASSGLGQGAFF. The CDR3 DNA reads TGTGCCAGCAGCGGACTCGGACAGGGCGCTTTCTTT.

In this sample, this clone turned up a few times. The same CDR3 arises from other DNA sequences in this sample as well. This chain connects TRBV7-2 to TRBJ2-7; no definite D call. CDR3 size: 13 residues. Germline V gives CDR1 SGHTA, CDR2 FQGNSA. V was cut by 1 base and J by 3 bases, with 7 bases left in between. CDR3 nucleotide sequence: TGTGCCAGCAGCTTAGGCGGCGGCTACGAGCAGTACTTC. This codes for CASSLGGGYEQYF.

The gene calls are TRBV21-1 and TRBJ2-5; no check of the table's D call, TRBD2, against the DNA was made. TRBV21-1 is a known pseudogene. The CDR3 totals 15 residues. The CDR3 loop is CASSNPGRAGETQYF. CDR3 sequence (DNA): TGTGCCAGCAGCAACCCAGGGAGAGCGGGAGAGACCCAGTACTTC.

This clone was seen a handful of times. This sequence joins TRBV29-1 and TRBJ2-7, with D uncertain. V was clipped by 5 bases and J by 0 bases, with 5 bases between them. The CDR3 runs to 11 residues. Germline V gives CDR1 SQVTM, CDR2 ANQGSEA. The CDR3 here is CSVWTSYEQYF. DNA of the CDR3: TGCAGCGTTTGGACCTCCTACGAGCAGTACTTC.

This clone was picked up a small number of times. The chain joins TRBV29-1 to TRBJ1-1; no clear D gene. Trimming stripped 3 bases from V and 10 bases from J, with 6 bases between. The CDR3 contains 9 residues. The germline gives CDR1 SQVTM, CDR2 ANQGSEA. In DNA form, the CDR3 reads TGCAGCGTTGACGAGGGAGCTTTCTTT. Translated: CSVDEGAFF.

V is TRBV30 and J is TRBJ2-1, with a tentative D call TRBD1 (6 bases). Germline CDR1 reads GTSNPN; CDR2 reads SVGIG (reference sequence). V was trimmed by 1 base and J by 7 bases, leaving 8 bases between them. The CDR3 is 12 residues long. The CDR3 here is CAWSERGNEQFF. CDR3 nucleotides: TGTGCCTGGAGTGAGAGGGGGAATGAGCAGTTCTTC. Together with reference TRBV30 and TRBJ2-1, the CDR3 gives the full variable domain: SQTIHQWPATLVQPVGSPLSLECTVEGTSNPNLYWYRQAAGRGLQLLFYSVGIGQISSEVPQNLSASRPQDRQFILSSKKLLLSDSGFYLCAWSERGNEQFFGPGTRLTVL.

This clone appeared a few times. The chain employs TRBV2 and TRBJ1-6; possibly TRBD1 for D (6 bases). CDR3 length: 13 amino acids. Trimming cost V 8 bases and J 7 bases, with 12 bases left between them. Germline lookup yields CDR1 SNHLY and CDR2 FYNNEI. The CDR3, as DNA: TGTGCCAGCTTACAGGGTGGAAATTCACCCCTCCACTTT. Translation: CASLQGGNSPLHF.

Only a few counts were recorded for this clone. This chain joins TRBV18 and TRBJ1-6; tentatively, D is TRBD1 (5 bases). V shed 3 bases and J shed 8 bases, with 14 bases lying between them. This CDR3 contains 15 residues. Germline V CDR1 and CDR2: KGHSH, LQKENI. CDR3 in DNA: TGTGCCAGCTCACCGGGGGGAACCCTCTATTCACCCCTCCACTTT. This translates into CASSPGGTLYSPLHF.

There are a few counts of this clone. V gene TRBV2 combines with J gene TRBJ1-4; maybe TRBD1 (6 bases). Deletions cut 7 bases from V and 0 bases from J, with 15 bases between. This CDR3 is 16 amino acids long. Germline V CDR1 and CDR2: SNHLY, FYNNEI. CDR3 sequence: CASTSQGLATNEKLFF. CDR3 DNA sequence: TGTGCCAGCACCTCACAGGGACTCGCAACTAATGAAAAACTGTTTTTT.

The rearrangement uses TRBV7-2 and TRBJ2-2; D gene ambiguous. The CDR3 runs 14 residues. The V gene's germline CDR1 is SGHTA and CDR2 FQGNSA. Trimming cost V 4 bases and J 3 bases, with 9 bases left between them. DNA of the CDR3: TGTGCCAGCAGCTGGAAAATGCACACCGGGGAGCTGTTTTTT. Protein sequence: CASSWKMHTGELFF.